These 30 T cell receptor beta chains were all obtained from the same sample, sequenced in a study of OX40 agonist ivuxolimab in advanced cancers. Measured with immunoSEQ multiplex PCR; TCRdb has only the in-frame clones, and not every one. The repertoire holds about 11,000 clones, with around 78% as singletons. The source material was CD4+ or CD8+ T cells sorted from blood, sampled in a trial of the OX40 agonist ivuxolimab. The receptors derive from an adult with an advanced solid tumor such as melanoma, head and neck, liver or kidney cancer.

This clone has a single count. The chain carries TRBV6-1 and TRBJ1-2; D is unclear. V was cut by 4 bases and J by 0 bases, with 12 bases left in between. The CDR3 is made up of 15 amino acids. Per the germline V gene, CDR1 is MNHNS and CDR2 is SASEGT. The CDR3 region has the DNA TGTGCCAGCAGTGCCGTACAGACGGCTAACTATGGCTACACCTTC. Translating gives CASSAVQTANYGYTF.

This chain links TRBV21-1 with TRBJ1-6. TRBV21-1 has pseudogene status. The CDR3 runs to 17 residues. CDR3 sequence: CASRNTIATHHNSPLHF. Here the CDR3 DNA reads TGTGCCAGCAGGAATACGATAGCTACACATCATAATTCACCCCTCCACTTT.

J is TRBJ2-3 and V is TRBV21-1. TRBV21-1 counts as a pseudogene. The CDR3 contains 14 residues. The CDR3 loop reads CASSIRWGTDTQYF. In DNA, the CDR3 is TGTGCCAGCAGCATCCGGTGGGGCACAGATACGCAGTATTTT.

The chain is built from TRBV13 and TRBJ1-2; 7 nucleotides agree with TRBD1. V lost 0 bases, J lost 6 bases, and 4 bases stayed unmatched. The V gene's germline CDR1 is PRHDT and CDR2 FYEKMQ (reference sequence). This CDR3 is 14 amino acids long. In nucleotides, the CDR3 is TGTGCCAGCAGCTTAGGTCTAGGGGGCGATGGCTACACCTTC. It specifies CASSLGLGGDGYTF.

The CDR3, as DNA: TGCGCCAGCAGCTTGGCCCACTCGGGACTAGTCTATGAGCAGTTCTTC. Its translation is CASSLAHSGLVYEQFF. This chain uses TRBV5-1 with TRBJ2-1, with 8 bases identical to TRBD2. Germline CDR1 and CDR2: SGHRS and YFSETQ. The V gene end was trimmed by 0 bases and the J gene end by 8 bases; junction bases not matched to a gene: 10. The CDR3 has 16 amino acids.

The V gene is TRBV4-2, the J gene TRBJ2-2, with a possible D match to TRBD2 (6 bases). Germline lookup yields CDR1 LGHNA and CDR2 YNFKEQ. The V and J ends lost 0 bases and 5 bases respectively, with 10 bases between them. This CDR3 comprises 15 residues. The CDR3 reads CASSQEGGGTGELFF. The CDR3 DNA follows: TGTGCCAGCAGCCAAGAGGGAGGAGGAACCGGGGAGCTGTTTTTT.

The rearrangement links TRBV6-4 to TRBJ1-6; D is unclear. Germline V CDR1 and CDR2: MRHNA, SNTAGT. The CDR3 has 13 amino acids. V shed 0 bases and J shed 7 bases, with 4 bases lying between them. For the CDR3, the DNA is TGTGCCAGCAGTGACTCGGCGAATTCACCCCTCCACTTT. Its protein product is CASSDSANSPLHF.

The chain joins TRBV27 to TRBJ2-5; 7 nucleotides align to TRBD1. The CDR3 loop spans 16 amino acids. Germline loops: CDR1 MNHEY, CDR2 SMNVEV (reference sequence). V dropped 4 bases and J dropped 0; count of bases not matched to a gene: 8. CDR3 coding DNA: TGTGCCAGCAGTTCCCGGGGACAGTATTACCAAGAGACCCAGTACTTC. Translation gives CASSSRGQYYQETQYF.

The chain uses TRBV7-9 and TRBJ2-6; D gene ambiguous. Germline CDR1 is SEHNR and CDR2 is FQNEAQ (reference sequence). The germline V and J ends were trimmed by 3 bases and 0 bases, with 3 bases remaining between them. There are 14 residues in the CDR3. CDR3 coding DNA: TGTGCCAGCAGCTTGGGCTCTGGGGCCAACGTCCTGACTTTC. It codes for CASSLGSGANVLTF.

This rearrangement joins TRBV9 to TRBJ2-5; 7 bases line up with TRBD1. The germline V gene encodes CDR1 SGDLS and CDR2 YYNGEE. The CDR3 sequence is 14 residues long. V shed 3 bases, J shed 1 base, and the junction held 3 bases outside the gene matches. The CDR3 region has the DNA TGTGCCAGCAGCGACGACAGGGTCCAAGAGACCCAGTACTTC. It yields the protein CASSDDRVQETQYF.

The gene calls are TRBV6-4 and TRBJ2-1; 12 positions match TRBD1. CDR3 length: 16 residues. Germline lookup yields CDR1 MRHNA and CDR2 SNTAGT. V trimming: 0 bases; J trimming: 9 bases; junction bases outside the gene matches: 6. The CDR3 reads CASSDSAGQGAGEQFF. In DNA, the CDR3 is TGTGCCAGCAGTGACTCCGCGGGACAGGGGGCTGGTGAGCAGTTCTTC.

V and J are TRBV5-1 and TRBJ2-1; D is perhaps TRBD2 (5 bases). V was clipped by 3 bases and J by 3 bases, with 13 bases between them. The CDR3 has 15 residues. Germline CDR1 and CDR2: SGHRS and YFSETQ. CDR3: CASSSEEHLYNEQFF. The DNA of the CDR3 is TGCGCCAGCAGCTCGGAGGAACACCTCTACAATGAGCAGTTCTTC.

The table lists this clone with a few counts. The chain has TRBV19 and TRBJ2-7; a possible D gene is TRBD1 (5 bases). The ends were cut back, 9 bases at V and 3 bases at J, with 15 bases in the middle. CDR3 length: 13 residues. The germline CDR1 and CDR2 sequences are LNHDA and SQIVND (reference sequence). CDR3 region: CARTAPTGYEQYF. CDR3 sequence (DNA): TGTGCCAGGACGGCCCCCACAGGCTACGAGCAGTACTTC.

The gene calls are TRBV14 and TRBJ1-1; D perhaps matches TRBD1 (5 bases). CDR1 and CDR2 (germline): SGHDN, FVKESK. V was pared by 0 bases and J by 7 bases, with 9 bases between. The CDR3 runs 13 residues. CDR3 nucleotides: TGTGCCAGCAGCCAAGATTTTGGGGGTGAAGCTTTCTTT. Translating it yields CASSQDFGGEAFF.

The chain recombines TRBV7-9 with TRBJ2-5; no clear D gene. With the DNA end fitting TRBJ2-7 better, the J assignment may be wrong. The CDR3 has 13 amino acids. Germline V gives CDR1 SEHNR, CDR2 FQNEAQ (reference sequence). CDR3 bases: TGTGCCAGCAGCTTAGACGGAACCTACGAGCAGTACTTC. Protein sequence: CASSLDGTYEQYF.

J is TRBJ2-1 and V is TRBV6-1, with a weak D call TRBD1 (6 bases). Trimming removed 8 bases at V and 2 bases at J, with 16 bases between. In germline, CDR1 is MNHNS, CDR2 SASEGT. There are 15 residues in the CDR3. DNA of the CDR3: TGTGCCAGCGGAGCCGGGACAACGACCTACAATGAGCAGTTCTTC. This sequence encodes CASGAGTTTYNEQFF.

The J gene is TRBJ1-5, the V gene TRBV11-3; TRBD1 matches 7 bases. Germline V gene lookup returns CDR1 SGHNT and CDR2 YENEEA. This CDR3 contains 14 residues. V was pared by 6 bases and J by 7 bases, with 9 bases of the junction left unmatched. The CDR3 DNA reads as TGTGCCAGCAGTCAGACAGGGACCGGCCAGCCCCAGCATTTT. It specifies CASSQTGTGQPQHF. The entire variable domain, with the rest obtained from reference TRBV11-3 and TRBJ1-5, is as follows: EAGVVQSPRYKIIEKKQPVAFWCNPISGHNTLYWYLQNLGQGPELLIRYENEEAVDDSQLPKDRFSAERLKGVDSTLKIQPAELGDSAVYLCASSQTGTGQPQHFGDGTRLSIL.

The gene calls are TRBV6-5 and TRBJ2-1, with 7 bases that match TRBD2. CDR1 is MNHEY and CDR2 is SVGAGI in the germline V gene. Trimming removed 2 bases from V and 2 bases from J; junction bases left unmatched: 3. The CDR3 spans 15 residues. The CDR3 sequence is CASSYGGDAYNEQFF. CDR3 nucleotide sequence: TGTGCCAGCAGTTACGGGGGGGATGCCTACAATGAGCAGTTCTTC.

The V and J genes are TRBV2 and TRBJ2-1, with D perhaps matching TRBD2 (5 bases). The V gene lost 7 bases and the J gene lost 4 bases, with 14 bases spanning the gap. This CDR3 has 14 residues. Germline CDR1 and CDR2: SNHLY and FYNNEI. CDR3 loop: CASMFPRGYNEQFF. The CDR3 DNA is TGTGCCAGCATGTTCCCAAGAGGGTACAATGAGCAGTTCTTC.

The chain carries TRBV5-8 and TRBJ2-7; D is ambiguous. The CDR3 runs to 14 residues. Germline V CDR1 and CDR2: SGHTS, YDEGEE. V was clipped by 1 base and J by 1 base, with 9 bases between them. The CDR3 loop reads CASSLNSRSYEQYF. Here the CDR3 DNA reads TGTGCCAGCAGCTTGAACAGCCGTTCCTACGAGCAGTACTTC.

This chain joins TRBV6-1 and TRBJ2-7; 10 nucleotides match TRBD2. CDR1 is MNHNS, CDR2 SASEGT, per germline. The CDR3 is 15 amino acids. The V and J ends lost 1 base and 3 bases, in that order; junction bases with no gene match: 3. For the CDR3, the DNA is TGTGCCAGCAGTGAAGAGTCTAGCGGGGGCTACGAGCAGTACTTC. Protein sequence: CASSEESSGGYEQYF.

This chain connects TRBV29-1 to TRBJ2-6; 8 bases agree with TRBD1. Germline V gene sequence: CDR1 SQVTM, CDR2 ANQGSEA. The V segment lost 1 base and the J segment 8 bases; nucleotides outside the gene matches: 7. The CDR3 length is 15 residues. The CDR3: CSVEARQGISNVLTF. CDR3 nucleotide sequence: TGCAGCGTTGAAGCGAGACAGGGGATCTCCAACGTCCTGACTTTC.

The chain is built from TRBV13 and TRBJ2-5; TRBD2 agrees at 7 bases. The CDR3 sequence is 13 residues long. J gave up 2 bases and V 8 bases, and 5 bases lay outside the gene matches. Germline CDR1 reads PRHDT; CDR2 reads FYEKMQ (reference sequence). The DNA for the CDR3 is TGTGCCAGCCGTACGGGGGGACAAGAGACCCAGTACTTC. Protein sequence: CASRTGGQETQYF.

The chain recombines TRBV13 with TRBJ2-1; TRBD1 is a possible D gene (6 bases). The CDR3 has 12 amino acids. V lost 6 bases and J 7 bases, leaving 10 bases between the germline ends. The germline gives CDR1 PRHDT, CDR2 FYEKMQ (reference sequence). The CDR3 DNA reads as TGTGCCAGCAGTCTCCAGGGGAATGAGCAGTTCTTC. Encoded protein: CASSLQGNEQFF. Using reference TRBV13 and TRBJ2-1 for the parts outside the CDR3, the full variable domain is AAGVIQSPRHLIKEKRETATLKCYPIPRHDTVYWYQQGPGQDPQFLISFYEKMQSDKGSIPDRFSAQQFSDYHSELNMSSLELGDSALYFCASSLQGNEQFFGPGTRLTVL.

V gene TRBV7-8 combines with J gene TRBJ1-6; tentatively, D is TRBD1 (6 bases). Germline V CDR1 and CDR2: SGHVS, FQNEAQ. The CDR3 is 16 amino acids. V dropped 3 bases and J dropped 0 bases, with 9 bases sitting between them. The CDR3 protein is CASSFPDSSYNSPLHF. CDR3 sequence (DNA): TGTGCCAGCAGCTTCCCGGACAGCTCCTATAATTCACCCCTCCACTTT.

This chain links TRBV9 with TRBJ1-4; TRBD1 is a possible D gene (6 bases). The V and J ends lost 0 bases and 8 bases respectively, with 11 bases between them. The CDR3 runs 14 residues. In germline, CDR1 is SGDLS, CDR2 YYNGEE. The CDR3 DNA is TGTGCCAGCAGCGTAGGAGGGGGTCCCGAAAAACTGTTTTTT. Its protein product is CASSVGGGPEKLFF.

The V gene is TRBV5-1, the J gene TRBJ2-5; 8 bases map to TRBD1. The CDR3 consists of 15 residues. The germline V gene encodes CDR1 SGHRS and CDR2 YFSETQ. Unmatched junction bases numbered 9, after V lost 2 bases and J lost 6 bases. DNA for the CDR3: TGCGCCAGCAGCTTCAGGGGGCAAGAGGGTCAGACCCAGTACTTC. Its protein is CASSFRGQEGQTQYF.

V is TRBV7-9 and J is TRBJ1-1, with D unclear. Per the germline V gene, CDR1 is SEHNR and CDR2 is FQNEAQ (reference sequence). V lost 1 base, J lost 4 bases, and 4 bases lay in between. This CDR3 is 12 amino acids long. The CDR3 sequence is CASSLGITEAFF. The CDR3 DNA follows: TGTGCCAGCAGCTTAGGGATCACTGAAGCTTTCTTT.

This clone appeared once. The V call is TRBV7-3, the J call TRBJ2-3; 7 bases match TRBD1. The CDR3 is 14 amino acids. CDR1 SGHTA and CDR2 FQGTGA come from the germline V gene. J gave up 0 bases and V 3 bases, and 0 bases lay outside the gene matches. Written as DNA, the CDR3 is TGTGCCAGCAGCTTGGGACAGAGCACAGATACGCAGTATTTT. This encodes CASSLGQSTDTQYF.

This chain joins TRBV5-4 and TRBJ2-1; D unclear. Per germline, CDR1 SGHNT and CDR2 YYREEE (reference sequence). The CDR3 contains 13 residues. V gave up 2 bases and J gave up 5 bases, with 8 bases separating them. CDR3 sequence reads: CASSFSEHNEQFF. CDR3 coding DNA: TGTGCCAGCAGCTTCAGCGAGCACAATGAGCAGTTCTTC.